This is a list of T cell receptor beta chains from one sample in a study of blood T cells in healthy people across ages. TCRdb passed the 5' RACE reads through MiXCR, listing each CDR3 protein once. The sample lists 760,000 or so distinct CDR3 sequences, around 25% occurring once. These data also formed part of another study, on T cells of mothers and their children.

The material sequenced was blood. Receptors were obtained from a boy between 5 and 17 years old in good health. CDR3s include the opening cysteine and the closing phenylalanine or tryptophan. Expanded clones get a size class; other rows say once, few or many, or leave the size out.

>TRBV7-9|.|few
CASSSSPQGSYEQYF
>TRBV12-3/TRBV12-4|TRBJ2-5|.
CASSLALGRGRTAQETQYF
>TRBV10-3|TRBJ2-5|.
CATARDSKETQYF
>TRBV6-2/TRBV6-3|TRBJ2-1|few
CASSVPPGQVYNEQFF
>TRBV7-9|TRBJ2-7|.
CASSLSTGDYHEQYF
>TRBV29-1|TRBJ2-5|few
CSVDGAWRQETQYF
>TRBV11-2|TRBJ2-7|.
CASSLGPQDEQYF
>TRBV7-8|TRBJ2-7|few
CASTSGGTGGLAGTYEQYF
>TRBV12-3/TRBV12-4|TRBJ1-1|few
CASSPRLLNTEAFF
>TRBV11-1|TRBJ2-5|.
CASSRRRGASETQYF
>TRBV29-1|.|few
CSSRVPNEQFF
>TRBV19|TRBJ2-7|.
CASSISVETYEQYF
>TRBV6-5|TRBJ2-5|few
CASSSGALETQYF
>TRBV11-3|.|.
CASSLLRDRHHEQYF
>TRBV5-1|TRBJ2-2|few
CASSTTVNTGELFF
>TRBV5-6|TRBJ2-6|.
CASSLDGSWGLSGANVLTF
>TRBV29-1|TRBJ2-1|.
CSVEGSYNEQFF
>TRBV29-1|TRBJ1-1|.
CSVNRGLGTEAFF
>TRBV29-1|TRBJ2-3|few
CSVEISTDTQYF
>TRBV6-5|TRBJ2-3|few
CASSYLPSGGDTQYF
>TRBV9|TRBJ2-7|.
CASSLRQGLAYEQYF
>TRBV7-2|TRBJ2-1|.
CASSLASGDEQFF
>TRBV29-1|.|few
CSVVSGVGGYEQFF
>TRBV20-1|TRBJ2-5|.
CSAVTGPYQETQYF
>TRBV27|TRBJ2-3|few
CASSLWGQGTDTQYF
>TRBV6-2/TRBV6-3|TRBJ2-1|.
CASSYSGKRGPYNEQFF
>TRBV13|TRBJ2-3|.
CASTHRRENTDTQYF
>TRBV24-1|TRBJ2-2|.
CATRGQGGTGELFF
>TRBV12-3/TRBV12-4|TRBJ2-7|few
CASSPFLAGVEQYF
>TRBV4-1|TRBJ2-5|.
CASSQDGTSGQETQYF
>TRBV28|TRBJ1-5|once
CASSSLRQGVGNQPQHF
>TRBV12-3/TRBV12-4|TRBJ2-1|.
CASMSGNEQFF
>TRBV28|.|few
CASSLELAHEQYF
>TRBV28|TRBJ2-5|few
CASSLFGGSSETQYF
>TRBV4-3|TRBJ2-1|.
CASSPSGGDSYDEQFF
>TRBV7-3|TRBJ2-1|few
CASSARTSDEQFF
>TRBV12-3/TRBV12-4|TRBJ2-3|.
CASSPQGKVSTDAQYF
>TRBV28|TRBJ2-1|.
CASIPGGNSYNEQFF
>TRBV7-2|TRBJ2-7|many
CASSLETGGGEQYF
>TRBV28|TRBJ2-7|.
CACSQTSGAYEQYF
>TRBV28|TRBJ2-5|few
CASNRFRLRDRGYGNQETQYF
>TRBV5-6|TRBJ2-1|.
CASSLARRAQKSSYNEQFF